A selection of T cell receptor beta chains follows, all from one sample in a study of cytomegalovirus exposure and HLA in healthy donors. The repertoire was sequenced with immunoSEQ multiplex PCR; TCRdb's copy has only in-frame clones and lacks some. In the table there are around 150,000 clones, approximately 87% of which are singletons. The sequencing sample was made of PBMCs. The receptors here all came from a woman aged 25 to 39 in good health and CMV-seronegative. CDR3s include the opening cysteine and the closing phenylalanine or tryptophan. Fields, in order: D gene, V gene, clone size, J gene, CDR3 protein, CDR3 DNA. D genes are given only for firm matches. Expanded clones get a size class; other rows say once, few or many, or leave the size out.

>NA|TRBV4-1|once|TRBJ2-2
CASTETGELFF
TGCGCCAGTACCGAGACAGGGGAGCTGTTTTTT
>TRBD2|TRBV5-1|NA|TRBJ2-7
CASSLVGREGDEQYF
TGCGCCAGCAGCTTGGTGGGGCGGGAGGGAGACGAGCAGTACTTC
>NA|TRBV27|NA|TRBJ1-2
CASSLSRARGYTF
TGTGCCAGCAGTTTATCGAGGGCACGGGGCTACACCTTC
>TRBD1|TRBV4-3|NA|TRBJ1-2
CASSQDSGQGYGYTF
TGCGCCAGCAGCCAAGATTCGGGACAGGGTTATGGCTACACCTTC
>NA|TRBV19|few|TRBJ2-2
CASSIGTGELFF
TGTGCCAGTAGTATAGGTACCGGGGAGCTGTTTTTT
>NA|TRBV6-5|NA|TRBJ2-1
CASRRGTSYNEQFF
TGTGCCAGCAGGCGAGGGACGTCCTACAATGAGCAGTTCTTC
>NA|TRBV5-1|NA|TRBJ2-2
CASSFQNPLHGELFF
TGCGCCAGCAGCTTTCAAAACCCCTTACACGGGGAGCTGTTTTTT
>TRBD2|TRBV5-1|NA|TRBJ2-1
CASSLVTSGSYNEQFF
TGCGCCAGCAGCTTGGTAACTAGCGGCTCCTACAATGAGCAGTTCTTC
>NA|TRBV6-4|NA|TRBJ2-3
CASSPFFGTDTQYF
TGTGCCAGCAGTCCGTTTTTCGGGACAGATACGCAGTATTTT
>NA|TRBV10-3|once|TRBJ1-6
CAIGHSNSPLHF
TGTGCCATCGGACACTCTAATTCACCCCTCCACTTT
>TRBD2|TRBV27|NA|TRBJ2-3
CASSLTSGNTDTQYF
TGTGCCAGCAGTTTAACTAGCGGGAACACAGATACGCAGTATTTT
>TRBD1|TRBV30|once|TRBJ2-7
CAGDRGYEQYF
TGTGCCGGGGACAGGGGCTACGAGCAGTACTTC
>NA|TRBV6-5|NA|TRBJ1-2
CASSPRPGTHGYTF
TGTGCCAGCAGTCCCCGGCCAGGGACACACGGCTACACCTTC
>NA|TRBV15|NA|TRBJ1-1
CATSNQRGGYTEAFF
TGTGCCACCAGCAATCAGAGAGGTGGTTACACTGAAGCTTTCTTT
>NA|TRBV6-5|medium-sized|TRBJ2-7
CASSQSAEGYEQYF
TGTGCCAGCAGCCAATCGGCAGAAGGCTACGAGCAGTACTTC
>TRBD2|TRBV29-1|NA|TRBJ2-3
CSAAGTSSTDTQYF
TGCAGCGCCGCCGGGACTAGTAGCACAGATACGCAGTATTTT
>TRBD1|TRBV9|NA|TRBJ1-4
CASSTDRAGGEKLFF
TGTGCCAGCAGCACGGACAGGGCGGGCGGTGAAAAACTGTTTTTT
>NA|TRBV7-9|NA|TRBJ1-1
CASRELIANTEAFF
TGTGCCAGCAGGGAGCTTATTGCGAACACTGAAGCTTTCTTT
>NA|TRBV7-9|NA|TRBJ2-5
CASSLLAALGQETQYF
TGTGCCAGCAGCTTACTGGCCGCTTTAGGGCAAGAGACCCAGTACTTC
>TRBD1|TRBV28|NA|TRBJ2-3
CASSRPGQGPTDTQYF
TGTGCCAGCAGTCGGCCGGGACAGGGACCCACAGATACGCAGTATTTT
>NA|TRBV11-2|NA|TRBJ2-2
CASSAGIVDTGELFF
TGTGCCAGCTCTGCGGGGATAGTGGACACCGGGGAGCTGTTTTTT
>NA|TRBV19|NA|TRBJ2-5
CASSLRGPGMETQYF
TGTGCCAGTAGTCTCCGGGGACCAGGGATGGAGACCCAGTACTTC
>NA|TRBV20-1|few|TRBJ2-7
CRRGTYEQYF
TGCAGACGGGGAACCTACGAGCAGTACTTC
>NA|TRBV6-5|NA|TRBJ1-1
CASSSPRRANTEAFF
TGTGCCAGCAGTTCCCCTCGACGGGCGAACACTGAAGCTTTCTTT
>NA|TRBV4-3|NA|TRBJ2-2
CASSPTSLLASGELFF
TGCGCCAGCAGCCCGACTTCCCTTCTAGCGTCCGGGGAGCTGTTTTTT
>NA|TRBV5-1|NA|TRBJ2-3
CVSSLRVRGYTDTQYF
TGCGTCAGCAGCTTGCGGGTCAGGGGATACACAGATACGCAGTATTTT
>NA|TRBV7-2|NA|TRBJ2-4
CASSLGTLAKNIQYF
TGTGCCAGCAGCTTAGGGACTTTAGCCAAAAACATTCAGTACTTC
>NA|TRBV15|NA|TRBJ1-2
CATSRDLGGRHTF
TGTGCCACCAGCAGAGATCTGGGGGGCCGCCACACCTTC
>NA|TRBV18|NA|TRBJ2-7
CASSPNAFDSYEQYF
TGTGCCAGCTCACCTAACGCCTTCGACTCCTACGAGCAGTACTTC
>TRBD1|TRBV27|few|TRBJ2-7
CATGTGVREQYF
TGTGCCACCGGGACAGGGGTTCGGGAGCAGTACTTC
>NA|TRBV19|NA|TRBJ2-2
CASKWRQNTGELFF
TGTGCCAGTAAGTGGCGGCAAAACACCGGGGAGCTGTTTTTT
>TRBD2|TRBV7-6|NA|TRBJ2-1
CASSLGVGGAYNEQFF
TGTGCCAGCAGCTTAGGTGTCGGGGGGGCCTACAATGAGCAGTTCTTC
>NA|TRBV6-1|NA|TRBJ2-7
CASSDLGRGDIEQYF
TGTGCCAGCAGTGATTTAGGCAGGGGCGACATCGAGCAGTACTTC
>NA|TRBV12-5|NA|TRBJ1-2
CASGDPSGTAFYGYTF
TGTGCTAGTGGTGACCCTTCCGGGACGGCTTTCTATGGCTACACCTTC
>NA|TRBV5-1|NA|TRBJ2-5
CASSIGNFRETQYF
TGCGCCAGCAGTATCGGGAATTTCAGGGAGACCCAGTACTTC
>TRBD2|TRBV11-2|NA|TRBJ2-5
CASSWSGRAGLETQYF
TGTGCCAGCAGCTGGAGCGGGAGGGCCGGATTAGAGACCCAGTACTTC
>TRBD1|TRBV7-9|NA|TRBJ2-1
CASSVLPGQGITEQFF
TGTGCCAGCAGCGTATTACCGGGACAGGGTATTACTGAGCAGTTCTTC
>NA|TRBV15|NA|TRBJ1-1
CATSRDRGTTEAFF
TGTGCCACCAGCAGAGATAGAGGGACTACTGAAGCTTTCTTT
>TRBD2|TRBV4-1|many|TRBJ2-2
CASSGLAGVTGELFF
TGCGCCAGCAGCGGACTAGCGGGAGTCACCGGGGAGCTGTTTTTT
>NA|TRBV18|NA|TRBJ2-5
CASSPRDVETQYF
TGTGCCAGCTCACCCAGGGATGTGGAGACCCAGTACTTC
>NA|TRBV29-1|NA|TRBJ2-7
CSVGLSYEQYF
TGCAGCGTTGGACTTTCCTACGAGCAGTACTTC
>TRBD1|TRBV9|NA|TRBJ1-3
CASSALGTGGYSGNTIYF
TGTGCCAGCAGCGCTCTTGGGACAGGGGGATATTCTGGAAACACCATATATTTT
>NA|TRBV10-3|NA|TRBJ2-7
CAISETDYEQYF
TGTGCCATCAGTGAAACAGACTACGAGCAGTACTTC
>NA|TRBV6-5|once|TRBJ1-5
CASTRGPDQPQHF
TGTGCCAGCACCCGGGGCCCTGATCAGCCCCAGCATTTT
>NA|TRBV9|NA|TRBJ2-6
CASSVDGGPGANVLTF
TGTGCCAGCAGCGTAGACGGCGGCCCTGGGGCCAACGTCCTGACTTTC
>TRBD1|TRBV19|NA|TRBJ2-1
CASTPAGGSYNEQFF
TGTGCCAGTACCCCAGCAGGGGGCTCCTACAATGAGCAGTTCTTC
>NA|TRBV6-1|once|TRBJ1-2
CASSDRRRQGINYGYTF
TGTGCCAGCAGTGACCGAAGGCGTCAGGGGATTAACTATGGCTACACCTTC
>NA|TRBV7-2|NA|TRBJ2-7
CASSFKGYEQYF
TGTGCCAGCAGCTTTAAGGGTTACGAGCAGTACTTC
>TRBD2|TRBV4-3|NA|TRBJ2-1
CASSQEIAGVSYNEQFF
TGCGCCAGCAGCCAAGAGATAGCGGGTGTCTCCTACAATGAGCAGTTCTTC
>TRBD2|TRBV27|NA|TRBJ2-7
CASSSAGGPYEQYF
TGTGCCAGCAGTTCTGCGGGAGGGCCCTACGAGCAGTACTTC
>NA|TRBV25-1|NA|TRBJ2-1
CASSDPPHNEQFF
TGTGCCAGCAGTGATCCCCCGCACAATGAGCAGTTCTTC
>TRBD1|TRBV18|once|TRBJ2-1
CASSPPETGDNEQFF
TGTGCCAGCTCACCACCGGAGACAGGGGACAATGAGCAGTTCTTC
>TRBD1|TRBV19|once|TRBJ1-1
CASRIRDRGRSNTEAFF
TGTGCCAGTAGAATCCGGGACAGGGGCCGCTCGAACACTGAAGCTTTCTTT
>TRBD1|TRBV7-2|NA|TRBJ1-1
CASSLQTGGTEAFF
TGTGCCAGCAGCTTACAGACAGGGGGCACTGAAGCTTTCTTT
>NA|TRBV9|NA|TRBJ1-3
CASSVVGRASGNTIYF
TGTGCCAGCAGCGTAGTAGGCAGGGCCTCTGGAAACACCATATATTTT
>NA|TRBV5-6|NA|TRBJ2-3
CASSLRDAPDTQYF
TGTGCCAGCAGCTTGCGGGACGCCCCAGATACGCAGTATTTT
>NA|TRBV19|NA|TRBJ2-1
CASSIGGKGNEQFF
TGTGCCAGTAGTATAGGAGGGAAGGGGAATGAGCAGTTCTTC
>TRBD2|TRBV7-6|NA|TRBJ2-1
CASSFGTSGRNEQFF
TGTGCCAGCAGCTTCGGGACTAGCGGGAGAAATGAGCAGTTCTTC
>NA|TRBV7-2|NA|TRBJ2-5
CASSFLARGGETQYF
TGTGCCAGCAGCTTCCTAGCAAGGGGGGGTGAGACCCAGTACTTC
>NA|TRBV9|few|TRBJ2-2
CASSVVLGGELFF
TGTGCCAGCAGCGTCGTTTTGGGCGGGGAGCTGTTTTTT